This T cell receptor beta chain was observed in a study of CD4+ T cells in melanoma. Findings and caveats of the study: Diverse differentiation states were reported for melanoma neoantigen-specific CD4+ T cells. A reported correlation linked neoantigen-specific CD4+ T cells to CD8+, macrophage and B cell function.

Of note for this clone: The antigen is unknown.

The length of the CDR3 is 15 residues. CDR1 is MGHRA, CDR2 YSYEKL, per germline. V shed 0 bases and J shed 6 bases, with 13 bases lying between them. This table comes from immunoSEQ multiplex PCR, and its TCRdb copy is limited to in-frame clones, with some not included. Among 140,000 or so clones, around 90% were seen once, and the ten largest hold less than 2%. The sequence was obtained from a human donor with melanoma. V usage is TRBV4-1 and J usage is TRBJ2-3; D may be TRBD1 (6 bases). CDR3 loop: CASSQEKQGSDTQYF. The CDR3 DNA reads TGCGCCAGCAGCCAAGAGAAACAGGGCTCGGATACGCAGTATTTT.